This entry lists 19 T cell receptor beta chains sequenced from one sample in a study of blood T cells in healthy people across ages. Using a J-beta primer mix together with a sample-barcoded 5' primer, a second PCR was run for roughly 6 to 11 cycles. Each CDR3 protein gets one entry after TCRdb re-called the 5' RACE reads with MiXCR. The sample records 1,300,000 or so distinct CDR3 sequences, roughly 64% being singletons. The specimen sequenced was blood. The origin of the receptors is a man between 18 and 35 years old in good health.

The chain links TRBV29-1 to TRBJ2-5, with no clear D. CDR3 length: 14 residues. Germline CDR1 is SQVTM and CDR2 is ANQGSEA. The V end lost 4 bases, the J end lost 2 bases, and 14 bases lay between the germline ends. The CDR3 coding sequence is TGCAGCGTTGGGCCGCCGGGCCTACAAGAGACCCAGTACTTC. This codes for CSVGPPGLQETQYF.

This clonotype has more than one count but fewer than ten. Given a much more abundant clone one base away, this may be a read error. This chain links TRBV20-1 with TRBJ2-5; D not resolved. Germline loops: CDR1 DFQATT, CDR2 SNEGSKA (reference sequence). V shed 0 bases and J shed 11 bases, with 22 bases lying between them. This CDR3 contains 15 residues. CDR3 sequence reads: CSARDISEQNNEQYF. CDR3 in DNA: TGCAGTGCTAGAGATATAAGCGAACAGAACAATGAGCAGTACTTC.

V gene TRBV4-1 combines with J gene TRBJ2-3; possibly TRBD2 for D (5 bases). CDR3 size: 12 residues. The V gene's germline CDR1 is MGHRA and CDR2 YSYEKL. V lost 2 bases to trimming and J lost 7 bases, with 7 bases between them. CDR3 in amino acids: CASSQSGNTQYF. Written as DNA, the CDR3 is TGCGCCAGCAGCCAATCCGGGAATACGCAGTATTTT.

This chain connects TRBV20-1 to TRBJ1-2; 9 positions match TRBD1. Germline V gene sequence: CDR1 DFQATT, CDR2 SNEGSKA (reference sequence). CDR3 length equals 14 residues. V dropped 6 bases and J dropped 2; count of bases not matched to a gene: 7. Here the CDR3 reads CSATHRGRNYGYTF. The CDR3 DNA follows: TGCAGTGCAACACACAGGGGGCGAAACTATGGCTACACCTTC.

V usage is TRBV20-1 and J usage is TRBJ2-7; 8 bases line up with TRBD1. This CDR3 has 17 residues. Germline V CDR1 and CDR2: DFQATT, SNEGSKA (reference sequence). V lost 1 base, J lost 2 bases, and 13 bases stayed unmatched. CDR3 coding DNA: TGCAGTGCTAGAGGAGCGTCTCAGGGGGCTATCCCCTACGAGCAGTACTTC. Protein sequence: CSARGASQGAIPYEQYF.

The J gene is TRBJ2-5, the V gene TRBV7-9, with D perhaps given as TRBD1 or TRBD2 (5 bases each). TRBJ2-7 explains the end of the DNA better; the J call may be wrong. There are 14 residues in the CDR3. CDR1 and CDR2 from the germline V gene are SEHNR and FQNEAQ (reference sequence). The CDR3 is CASSPSGAGYEQYF. In DNA form, the CDR3 reads TGTGCCAGCAGCCCTTCCGGGGCCGGTTACGAGCAGTACTTC.

With respect to this clonotype: A much larger clone differs by one base, so this may be a read error. Here the CDR3 reads CASSAGTSPDTQYF. The CDR3 region has the DNA TGTGCCAGCAGCGCCGGGACTAGCCCAGATACGCAGTATTTT. V usage is TRBV6-5 and J usage is TRBJ2-3, with 9 bases identical to TRBD2. V shed 6 bases and J 4 bases; nucleotides not matched to a gene: 5. CDR1 MNHEY and CDR2 SVGAGI come from the germline V gene. This CDR3 contains 14 residues.

The rearrangement joins TRBV6-1 to TRBJ1-2; TRBD1 might be the D (6 bases). The CDR3 runs 15 residues. The ends were cut back, 0 bases at V and 7 bases at J, with 15 bases in the middle. Germline V CDR1 and CDR2: MNHNS, SASEGT. For the CDR3, the DNA is TGTGCCAGCAGTGAAGCGCAAGGGGGGGAGACTGGCTACACCTTC. The encoded protein is CASSEAQGGETGYTF.

The chain combines TRBV5-1 with TRBJ2-1; no clear D. Trimming cost V 1 base and J 10 bases, with 9 bases left between them. Germline V gene sequence: CDR1 SGHRS, CDR2 YFSETQ. The CDR3 extends over 12 amino acids. Here the CDR3 DNA reads TGCGCCAGCAGCTTGTTAGGTGGAGAGCAGTTCTTC. This codes for CASSLLGGEQFF.

This clonotype was recorded a few times. The chain combines TRBV2 with TRBJ1-2; D is unresolved. Germline CDR1 SNHLY, CDR2 FYNNEI. There are 14 residues in the CDR3. The V end lost 4 bases, the J end lost 1 base, and 10 bases lay between the germline ends. The CDR3 loop is CASSVRVVNYGYTF. For the CDR3, the DNA is TGTGCCAGCAGTGTGCGGGTCGTTAACTATGGCTACACCTTC.

The rearrangement links TRBV28 to TRBJ2-7; no clear D. Germline CDR1 reads MDHEN; CDR2 reads SYDVKM. V was cut by 7 bases and J by 2 bases, with 12 bases left in between. The CDR3 consists of 13 residues. CDR3 in DNA: TGTGCCAGCACCTCGCCAGGAACCTACGAGCAGTACTTC. This gives the protein CASTSPGTYEQYF. Based on the CDR3 plus reference TRBV28 and TRBJ2-7, the full variable domain is DVKVTQSSRYLVKRTGEKVFLECVQDMDHENMFWYRQDPGLGLRLIYFSYDVKMKEKGDIPEGYSVSREKKERFSLILESASTNQTSMYLCASTSPGTYEQYFGPGTRLTVT.

V is TRBV27 and J is TRBJ2-7; D is unclear. The V gene's germline CDR1 is MNHEY and CDR2 SMNVEV (reference sequence). V was cut by 8 bases and J by 0 bases, with 11 bases left in between. The CDR3 contains 13 residues. CDR3 in DNA: TGTGCCAGCCGTGGTGGTCCCTCCTACGAGCAGTACTTC. Amino acids: CASRGGPSYEQYF.

The CDR3 DNA follows: TGTGCCAGCAACGCCCAGGGGCCTGAGCAGTACTTC. Its translation: CASNAQGPEQYF. This chain uses TRBV6-2 or TRBV6-3 with TRBJ2-5; D perhaps matches TRBD1 (6 bases). The germline V gene encodes CDR1 MNHEY and CDR2 SVGEGT. V dropped 7 bases and J dropped 11 bases, with 17 bases sitting between them. The CDR3 spans 12 residues.

The chain links TRBV10-3 to TRBJ1-1; D is ambiguous. Germline values: CDR1 ENHRY, CDR2 SYGVKD. V lost 2 bases and J lost 1, with 8 bases in between. The CDR3 contains 14 residues. DNA of the CDR3: TGTGCCATCAGTGAGCCGGCAGAGAACACTGAAGCTTTCTTT. Protein sequence: CAISEPAENTEAFF.

This clonotype was seen a few times. The chain has TRBV12-3 or TRBV12-4 and TRBJ1-2; 8 bases map to TRBD1. The V and J ends lost 8 bases and 8 bases, in that order; junction bases with no gene match: 7. The CDR3 is made up of 12 amino acids. CDR3 DNA sequence: TGTGCCAGCGGGGGACAGGCTGGGGGCTACACCTTC. Translated, it gives CASGGQAGGYTF.

The chain combines TRBV12-5 with TRBJ1-1, with D tentatively TRBD1 (6 bases). The CDR3 has 16 amino acids. Germline assignment: CDR1 LGHNT and CDR2 FRNRAP. The V and J ends lost 2 bases and 7 bases respectively, with 20 bases between them. The CDR3 DNA reads as TGTGCTAGTGGTTTGATTGGGGGGCAGACCGCAAATGAAGCTTTCTTT. As protein: CASGLIGGQTANEAFF.

The chain uses TRBV2 and TRBJ2-7; D not resolved. The DNA matches TRBJ2-5 better at its end, which makes the J call doubtful. The CDR3 contains 12 residues. Germline V lookup: CDR1 SNHLY, CDR2 FYNNEI. The CDR3: CASTPLQETQYF. CDR3 nucleotide sequence: TGTGCCAGCACCCCACTCCAAGAGACCCAGTACTTC.

The chain employs TRBV6-6 and TRBJ1-2, with no clear D. The V gene's germline CDR1 is MNHNY and CDR2 SVGAGI (reference sequence). This CDR3 is built from 12 residues. Trimming stripped 7 bases from V and 8 bases from J, with 14 bases between. CDR3 region: CASTLREEGYTF. The CDR3 nucleotides read TGTGCCAGCACCCTACGGGAGGAGGGCTACACCTTC.

The rearrangement uses TRBV4-2 and TRBJ2-3; D could derive from TRBD1 or TRBD2 (5 bases each). CDR3 length: 16 residues. Looked up from germline, CDR1 is LGHNA and CDR2 is YNFKEQ. The V and J ends lost 0 bases and 2 bases respectively, with 12 bases between them. The CDR3 sequence is CASSQEGDLPTDTQYF. DNA for the CDR3: TGTGCCAGCAGCCAAGAGGGGGACCTACCCACAGATACGCAGTATTTT.